The source of this T cell receptor (beta chain) is a study of Graves' ophthalmopathy and Graves' hyperthyroidism. In the study overall: The authors collected peripheral blood at initial diagnosis, before any treatment.

Study outcomes and limitations: Progression of ophthalmopathy was predicted by the model with roughly 65% sensitivity and around 72% specificity. From stable hyperthyroidism, ophthalmopathy was separated by a 13-signature model with approximately 90% sensitivity and around 80% specificity.

Moderate-to-severe activity, CAS ≥3, NOSPECS ≥4 and duration under 3 months were recorded for donors with ophthalmopathy. The sequenced template was RNA, covering the TCR beta CDR3 region. The workflow started with a first-round RT-PCR run with HTBI primers and then moved on to a second-round multiplex PCR. TCRdb re-called the multiplex PCR reads with MiXCR, one entry per CDR3 protein. The data contain hundreds of thousands of distinct CDR3 sequences, about 38% of them singletons. Remarks on this clonotype: Its target is not known.

Germline CDR1 and CDR2: MNHEY and SVGEGT. Trimming removed 2 bases at V and 0 bases at J, with 10 bases between. This CDR3 has 15 amino acids. This clonotype originated in an adult man with Graves' ophthalmopathy. The V call is TRBV6-2 or TRBV6-3, the J call TRBJ1-2; no reliable D call. Specimen: peripheral blood. The CDR3 bases are TGTGCCAGCAGTTACGGCGGTGTAGCTAACTATGGCTACACCTTC. Translated, it gives CASSYGGVANYGYTF.